This passage covers 21 T cell receptor beta chains from one sample sequenced in a study of T-cell memory formation after mild COVID-19. TCRdb ran MiXCR on the 5' RACE reads and lists one entry per CDR3 protein. The sample lists around 300,000 distinct CDR3 sequences, approximately 14% occurring once. The sample comprised PBMCs or a T cell subset sorted from them (not recorded which). The receptors shown here come from a young man who had mild COVID-19 (a few samples of this study predate the infection). Cell type and time point are not known.

This sequence joins TRBV20-1 and TRBJ1-4; D may be TRBD1 (5 bases). This CDR3 is 15 amino acids long. The germline V gene encodes CDR1 DFQATT and CDR2 SNEGSKA (reference sequence). CDR3: CGTMRSFATNEKLFF. The CDR3 coding sequence is TGCGGGACTATGCGGTCGTTTGCAACTAATGAAAAACTGTTTTTT.

This clonotype occurred a few times. V is TRBV9 and J is TRBJ1-5; TRBD1 is a possible D gene (6 bases). Trimming pared 0 bases from V and 6 bases from J, leaving 10 bases between. The CDR3 length is 14 residues. Germline CDR1 SGDLS, CDR2 YYNGEE. This CDR3 is CASSVGGGSQPQHF. The CDR3 nucleotides read TGTGCCAGCAGCGTAGGGGGGGGCAGTCAGCCCCAGCATTTT.

This clonotype was recorded many times. This CDR3 reads CATQSTGNTEAFF. The CDR3 region has the DNA TGTGCCACCCAATCCACAGGGAACACTGAAGCTTTCTTT. The chain joins TRBV15 to TRBJ1-1; the D gene is possibly TRBD1 (5 bases). V was clipped by 8 bases and J by 1 base, with 11 bases between them. The germline gives CDR1 LNHNV, CDR2 YYDKDF (reference sequence). The CDR3 extends over 13 amino acids.

This clonotype was recorded only once. V usage is TRBV29-1 and J usage is TRBJ1-3; D gene unclear. Germline CDR1 and CDR2: SQVTM and ANQGSEA. V was trimmed by 6 bases and J by 11 bases, leaving 14 bases between them. This CDR3 spans 11 amino acids. CDR3 protein: CSVREAGAIYF. DNA for the CDR3: TGCAGCGTGAGGGAGGCCGGCGCCATATATTTT.

This clonotype was detected many times. The chain is built from TRBV20-1 and TRBJ1-5; D not certain. The CDR3 totals 12 residues. Trimming shortened V by 3 bases and J by 4 bases, and 7 bases separated the two germline ends. Looked up from germline, CDR1 is DFQATT and CDR2 is SNEGSKA (reference sequence). The CDR3 reads CSARTGNQPQHF. CDR3 DNA: TGCAGTGCTAGGACGGGAAATCAGCCCCAGCATTTT.

J is TRBJ2-7 and V is TRBV9, with a tentative D call TRBD2 (6 bases). This CDR3 is 16 amino acids long. The ends were cut back, 0 bases at V and 6 bases at J, with 19 bases in the middle. Germline V gene lookup returns CDR1 SGDLS and CDR2 YYNGEE. CDR3 protein: CASSVGVLEGPSEQYF. The CDR3 DNA reads as TGTGCCAGCAGCGTAGGAGTTTTGGAGGGCCCGTCCGAGCAGTACTTC.

This clonotype was picked up many times. The chain combines TRBV19 with TRBJ2-7; tentatively, D is TRBD1 (6 bases). This CDR3 is built from 9 residues. CDR1 and CDR2 (germline): LNHDA, SQIVND (reference sequence). Trimming pared 9 bases from V and 10 bases from J, leaving 10 bases between. The CDR3 reads CARGDKQYV. As DNA, the CDR3 is TGTGCCAGGGGGGACAAACAGTACGTC.

This clonotype appeared a few times. The chain joins TRBV27 to TRBJ2-2; the D gene could be TRBD1 or TRBD2 (5 bases each). V was trimmed by 0 bases and J by 6 bases, leaving 8 bases between them. CDR3 size: 14 residues. Germline V gene lookup returns CDR1 MNHEY and CDR2 SMNVEV (reference sequence). The CDR3 DNA reads TGTGCCAGCAGTTTATCTCCGGGGCCCGGGGAGCTGTTTTTT. Residues: CASSLSPGPGELFF.

V gene TRBV27 combines with J gene TRBJ1-1; D uncertain. Germline V gene data show CDR1 as MNHEY and CDR2 as SMNVEV (reference sequence). V was clipped by 4 bases and J by 1 base, with 16 bases between them. The CDR3 has 16 residues. The CDR3 loop reads CASSSHLETQNTEAFF. The DNA for the CDR3 is TGTGCCAGCAGTTCCCATTTGGAGACGCAGAACACTGAAGCTTTCTTT.

The chain is built from TRBV4-2 and TRBJ1-2; TRBD1 matches 10 bases. The V gene's germline CDR1 is LGHNA and CDR2 YNFKEQ. This CDR3 region has 15 residues. The ends lost 5 bases at V and 6 bases at J; junction bases unmatched: 9. The CDR3 is CASSYAGGQGNGYTF. As DNA, the CDR3 is TGTGCCAGCAGCTACGCCGGGGGACAGGGGAATGGCTACACCTTC.

This clonotype was counted a few times. The rearrangement joins TRBV5-1 to TRBJ2-2, with D perhaps given as TRBD1 or TRBD2 (5 bases each). The V gene's germline CDR1 is SGHRS and CDR2 YFSETQ. This CDR3 comprises 17 residues. The ends were cut back, 4 bases at V and 2 bases at J, with 18 bases in the middle. CDR3 in amino acids: CASSPITTGRNTGELFF. The CDR3 DNA reads as TGCGCCAGCAGCCCAATCACAACGGGGCGAAACACCGGGGAGCTGTTTTTT.

The genes are TRBV20-1 and TRBJ2-3; 10 bases are shared with TRBD2. The ends lost 4 bases at V and 6 bases at J; junction bases unmatched: 7. The CDR3 is 14 residues long. Germline V gene lookup returns CDR1 DFQATT and CDR2 SNEGSKA (reference sequence). The CDR3 sequence is CSAKAGGPLDTQYF. CDR3 DNA: TGCAGTGCTAAAGCGGGGGGGCCCCTTGATACGCAGTATTTT.

This clonotype was picked up many times. The gene calls are TRBV9 and TRBJ2-3; D uncertain. CDR1 SGDLS and CDR2 YYNGEE come from the germline V gene. Between the trimmed V and J ends, which lost 3 bases and 2 bases, there was a span of 7 bases. The CDR3 has 13 amino acids. In DNA form, the CDR3 reads TGTGCCAGCAGCGCTCTCAACACAGATACGCAGTATTTT. Its protein product is CASSALNTDTQYF.

The chain links TRBV7-2 to TRBJ2-1, with a weak D call TRBD1 (5 bases). Between the trimmed V and J ends, which lost 3 bases and 5 bases, there was a span of 11 bases. Per germline, CDR1 SGHTA and CDR2 FQGNSA. There are 14 residues in the CDR3. The CDR3 here is CASSLWGMDNEQFF. The CDR3 bases are TGTGCCAGCAGCTTGTGGGGCATGGACAATGAGCAGTTCTTC.

This clonotype was seen more than once but under ten times. The chain uses TRBV7-3 and TRBJ2-1; the match to TRBD2 covers 7 bases. V was pared by 5 bases and J by 1 base, with 5 bases of the junction left unmatched. CDR1 is SGHTA, CDR2 FQGTGA, per germline. The CDR3 has 15 amino acids. In nucleotides, the CDR3 is TGTGCCAGCAGCCCCTATAGCGGGTCCTACAATGAGCAGTTCTTC. Translating gives CASSPYSGSYNEQFF.

This chain joins TRBV7-9 and TRBJ1-6; TRBD1 aligns across 7 bases. This CDR3 has 17 amino acids. CDR1 SEHNR and CDR2 FQNEAQ come from the germline V gene (reference sequence). V lost 1 base and J lost 6; bases outside the gene matches: 9. This CDR3 reads CASSLGAPGGSNSPLHF. CDR3 nucleotides: TGTGCCAGCAGCTTAGGGGCCCCAGGGGGAAGTAATTCACCCCTCCACTTT.

This clonotype showed up just a few times. The V gene is TRBV4-2, the J gene TRBJ2-1; D gene ambiguous. The germline V gene encodes CDR1 LGHNA and CDR2 YNFKEQ. Trimming removed 0 bases at V and 9 bases at J, with 12 bases between. The CDR3 covers 14 residues. This chain's CDR3 is CASSQDLVRREQFF. The CDR3 DNA reads TGTGCCAGCAGCCAAGATCTTGTCCGGCGTGAGCAGTTCTTC.

The table lists this clonotype with many counts. The rearrangement uses TRBV12-5 and TRBJ2-1; D gene uncertain. CDR3 length equals 11 residues. V shed 6 bases and J shed 9 bases, with 9 bases lying between them. Germline lookup yields CDR1 LGHNT and CDR2 FRNRAP. CDR3 residues: CASGQYSEQFF. In DNA form, the CDR3 reads TGTGCTAGTGGCCAATATAGTGAGCAGTTCTTC.

This clonotype has a handful of counts. This rearrangement joins TRBV7-9 to TRBJ2-1; TRBD2 is a possible D gene (5 bases). The CDR3 runs 14 residues. V lost 1 base and J 8 bases, leaving 12 bases between the germline ends. Germline lookup yields CDR1 SEHNR and CDR2 FQNEAQ (reference sequence). CDR3 amino acids: CASSLEALAHEQFF. In DNA form, the CDR3 reads TGTGCCAGCAGCTTAGAAGCGCTAGCCCATGAGCAGTTCTTC. Full variable domain (rest looked up from reference TRBV7-9 and TRBJ2-1): DTGVSQNPRHKITKRGQNVTFRCDPISEHNRLYWYRQTLGQGPEFLTYFQNEAQLEKSRLLSDRFSAERPKGSFSTLEIQRTEQGDSAMYLCASSLEALAHEQFFGPGTRLTVL.

This clonotype was seen more than once but under ten times. The chain carries TRBV20-1 and TRBJ1-2; D is possibly TRBD1 (5 bases). Trimming stripped 4 bases from V and 5 bases from J, with 23 bases between. The CDR3 sequence is 16 residues long. Germline CDR1 and CDR2: DFQATT and SNEGSKA (reference sequence). In DNA form, the CDR3 reads TGCAGTGCTAAAGACCCCGGGGGGACCGCTCAGTATGGCTACACCTTC. It codes for CSAKDPGGTAQYGYTF.

This clonotype showed up just a few times. The chain joins TRBV4-1 to TRBJ1-6; perhaps TRBD1 as D (6 bases). Trimming stripped 3 bases from V and 7 bases from J, with 10 bases between. CDR3 size: 14 residues. From germline, CDR1 is MGHRA and CDR2 YSYEKL. CDR3 amino acids: CASSQVDRNSPLHF. The CDR3 region has the DNA TGCGCCAGCAGCCAGGTCGACAGGAATTCACCCCTCCACTTT.